This TCR beta chain was sequenced for a study of early T cells in non-severe SARS-CoV-2 infection. Researchers tagged individual cDNA molecules with unique molecular identifiers. TCRdb analysed the 5' RACE reads with MiXCR anew, one entry per CDR3 protein. The repertoire holds approximately 30,000 distinct CDR3 sequences, with approximately 5.1% as singletons. This clonotype was observed at least ten times. The CDR3 runs to 15 residues. V lost 3 bases and J 7 bases, leaving 19 bases between the germline ends. Looked up from germline, CDR1 is SGHTA and CDR2 is FQGNSA. Sequenced sample: whole blood. The chain carries TRBV7-2 and TRBJ2-7; D is possibly TRBD1 (6 bases). The origin of this receptor is an adult who was a healthcare worker with PCR-confirmed SARS-CoV-2 infection or an uninfected control (not recorded which). The DNA of the CDR3 is TGTGCCAGCAGCTTTGACAGGATGCATCTGGGGGAGCAGTACTTC. It translates to CASSFDRMHLGEQYF.